The T cell receptor (beta chain) under discussion was sequenced for a study of human T cells and chemical hapten exposure. Study in general: A mostly female patient group had alopecia areata, totalis or universalis.

As to time point: pre-sensitization, week 0. Treatment here: therapeutic diphenylcyclopropenone sensitization with weekly scalp DPC. The germline V gene encodes CDR1 MNHEY and CDR2 SVGEGT. The CDR3 runs to 17 residues. Deletions cut 2 bases from V and 0 bases from J, with 11 bases between. This clonotype was counted at least ten times. As the library was built, unique molecular identifiers were attached to individual cDNA molecules. From the RACE reads, TCRdb called clonotypes with MiXCR, one entry per CDR3 protein. The table shows about 85,000 distinct CDR3 sequences, with about 8.5% occurring only once.

The genes are TRBV6-2 or TRBV6-3 and TRBJ1-6; no clear D gene. The sequences come from whole blood, collected in connection with sensitization to the hapten diphenylcyclopropenone (DPC). This TCR came from a man between 40 and 49 years old with alopecia areata. Some clones in this sample may be carry-over from other donors' samples. Written as DNA, the CDR3 is TGTGCCAGCAGTTACCCCGTTTGGAGCTCCTATAATTCACCCCTCCACTTT. Protein sequence: CASSYPVWSSYNSPLHF.